The T cell receptor beta chain under discussion was sequenced for a study of blood T cell repertoires in COVID-19. Study overall: The samples span acute and convalescent COVID-19 from the United States, Italy and Spain.

The V end lost 5 bases, the J end lost 8 bases, and 19 bases lay between the germline ends. CDR1 and CDR2 (germline): SNHLY, FYNNEI. The CDR3 runs to 15 residues. Authors' methods: Amplification of reference gene primers was used by the study to estimate nucleated cell counts. Profiling relied on immunoSEQ multiplex PCR, and the TCRdb table lists in-frame clones only, not all of them. Clone size and V and J calls were adopted from that table, with D and trimming inferred from the DNA. This table holds a few hundred thousand clones, around nine tenths found once. Assignments of participants to cohorts depended upon their own reported clinical history. Before being deemed recovered, Cohort 3 donors had two negative PCRs, clearance, or symptom resolution.

The J gene is TRBJ1-5, the V gene TRBV2; a weak D match, TRBD1 (5 bases). Sequenced input: PBMCs or T cells enriched from blood (not recorded which). This TCR was recovered from a woman in her forties or fifties who had recovered from COVID-19. The CDR3 DNA is TGTGCCAGCAGTCCCCGGGACTCCCTCGGGGAGCCCCAGCATTTT. Translated, it gives CASSPRDSLGEPQHF. Filled out from reference TRBV2 and TRBJ1-5, the complete variable domain reads EPEVTQTPSHQVTQMGQEVILRCVPISNHLYFYWYRQILGQKVEFLVSFYNNEISEKSEIFDDQFSVERPDGSNFTLKIRSTKLEDSAMYFCASSPRDSLGEPQHFGDGTRLSIL.